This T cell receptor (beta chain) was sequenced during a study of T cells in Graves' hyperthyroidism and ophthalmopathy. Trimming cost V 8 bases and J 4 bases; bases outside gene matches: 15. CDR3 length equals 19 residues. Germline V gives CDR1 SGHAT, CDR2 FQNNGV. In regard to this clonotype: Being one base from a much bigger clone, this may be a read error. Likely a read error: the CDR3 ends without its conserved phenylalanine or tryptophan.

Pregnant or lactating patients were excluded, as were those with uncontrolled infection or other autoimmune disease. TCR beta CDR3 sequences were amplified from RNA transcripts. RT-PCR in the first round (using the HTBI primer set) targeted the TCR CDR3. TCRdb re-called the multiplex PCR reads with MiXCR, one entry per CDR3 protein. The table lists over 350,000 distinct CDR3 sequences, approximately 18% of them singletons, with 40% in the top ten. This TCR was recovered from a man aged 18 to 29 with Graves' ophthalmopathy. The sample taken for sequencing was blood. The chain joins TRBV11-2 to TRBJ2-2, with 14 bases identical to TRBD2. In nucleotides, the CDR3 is TGTGCCAGCCACCAAAGACGACTAGCGGGGGGGCTGGGCACCGGGGAGCTGTTTTCT. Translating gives CASHQRRLAGGLGTGELFS.